A single sample is the source of the 5 T cell receptor beta chains below, sequenced in a study of T cells after yellow fever vaccination. TCRdb redid the calling of the 5' RACE reads with MiXCR, one entry per CDR3 protein. Among 60,000 to 95,000 distinct CDR3 sequences, more than 5.5% were seen once, and the ten largest hold approximately 31%. Sequencing used CD8+ T cells sorted from PBMCs, obtained 9 to 11 days after the first yellow fever vaccination. The receptors here all came from a young man who received the YFV17D yellow fever vaccine.

This clonotype was observed many times. The chain recombines TRBV6-2 or TRBV6-3 with TRBJ1-5; 7 bases are a match to TRBD1. Germline V gene sequence: CDR1 MNHEY, CDR2 SVGEGT. The CDR3 runs to 12 residues. Unmatched junction bases numbered 8, after V lost 4 bases and J lost 14 bases. CDR3 bases: TGTGCCAGCAGTTGGGCTGGAGACAGGGAGCATTTT. Translated: CASSWAGDREHF.

This clonotype appeared a few times. The chain carries TRBV20-1 and TRBJ2-7; D not resolved. This CDR3 region has 16 residues. CDR1 and CDR2 (germline): DFQATT, SNEGSKA (reference sequence). V lost 3 bases and J lost 0, with 18 bases in between. The CDR3 DNA is TGCAGTGCTAGTACTACGCGACCGGAAAGCTCCTACGAGCAGTACTTC. This translates into CSASTTRPESSYEQYF.

In this sample, this clonotype turned up a few times. The gene calls are TRBV10-2 and TRBJ2-3; D unresolved. The V gene's germline CDR1 is WSHSY and CDR2 SAAADI. V lost 0 bases and J 5 bases, leaving 3 bases between the germline ends. The CDR3 covers 12 residues. The CDR3 reads CASSESRDTQYF. Here the CDR3 DNA reads TGCGCCAGCAGTGAGTCGCGAGATACGCAGTATTTT.

This clonotype was counted at least ten times. The V and J genes are TRBV4-2 and TRBJ2-1; TRBD2 aligns across 8 bases. The germline V gene encodes CDR1 LGHNA and CDR2 YNFKEQ. With V trimmed by 2 bases and J by 3 bases, 3 bases remained unmatched. The CDR3 totals 15 residues. CDR3 DNA sequence: TGTGCCAGCAGCCAATTGCGGGGGGACTACAATGAGCAGTTCTTC. Its protein is CASSQLRGDYNEQFF.

V and J are TRBV19 and TRBJ2-5; possible D gene TRBD2, 5 bases. The CDR3 is 14 amino acids. Germline assignment: CDR1 LNHDA and CDR2 SQIVND (reference sequence). V was clipped by 3 bases and J by 3 bases, with 11 bases between them. The CDR3 loop reads CASSIVGGKETQYF. The CDR3 coding sequence is TGTGCCAGTAGTATTGTAGGAGGTAAAGAGACCCAGTACTTC.